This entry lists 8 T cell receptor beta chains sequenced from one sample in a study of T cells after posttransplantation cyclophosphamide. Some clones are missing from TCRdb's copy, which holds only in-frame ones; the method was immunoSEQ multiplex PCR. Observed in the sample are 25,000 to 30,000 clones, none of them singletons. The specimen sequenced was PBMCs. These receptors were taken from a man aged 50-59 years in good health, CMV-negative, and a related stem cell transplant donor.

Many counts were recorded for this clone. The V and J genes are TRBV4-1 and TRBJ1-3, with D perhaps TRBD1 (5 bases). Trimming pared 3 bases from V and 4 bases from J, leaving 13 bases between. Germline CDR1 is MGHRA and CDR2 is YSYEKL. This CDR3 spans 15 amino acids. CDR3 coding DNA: TGCGCCAGCAGCCATCGCGACAGCGTCGGAAACACCATATATTTT. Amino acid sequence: CASSHRDSVGNTIYF.

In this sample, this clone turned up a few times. CDR3 amino acids: CASSLDSGSTREQYF. The DNA for the CDR3 is TGTGCCAGCAGCTTAGACAGCGGTTCGACCAGGGAGCAGTACTTC. V gene TRBV7-2 combines with J gene TRBJ2-7; the D gene is possibly TRBD2 (5 bases). Looked up from germline, CDR1 is SGHTA and CDR2 is FQGNSA. The CDR3 totals 15 residues. V lost 1 base and J 7 bases, leaving 17 bases between the germline ends. Full variable domain (missing parts from reference TRBV7-2 and TRBJ2-7): GAGVSQSPSNKVTEKGKDVELRCDPISGHTALYWYRQSLGQGLEFLIYFQGNSAPDKSGLPSDRFSAERTGGSVSTLTIQRTQQEDSAVYLCASSLDSGSTREQYFGPGTRLTVT.

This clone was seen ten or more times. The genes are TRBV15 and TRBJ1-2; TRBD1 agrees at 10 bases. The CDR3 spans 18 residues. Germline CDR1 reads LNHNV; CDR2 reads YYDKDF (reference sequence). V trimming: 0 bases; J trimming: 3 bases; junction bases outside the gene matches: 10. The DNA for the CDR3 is TGTGCCACCAGCAGAGATTCGGGAAGGGACAGGGGCGACTATGGCTACACCTTC. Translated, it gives CATSRDSGRDRGDYGYTF. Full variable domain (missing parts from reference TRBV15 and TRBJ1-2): DAMVIQNPRYQVTQFGKPVTLSCSQTLNHNVMYWYQQKSSQAPKLLFHYYDKDFNNEADTPDNFQSRRPNTSFCFLDIRSPGLGDTAMYLCATSRDSGRDRGDYGYTFGSGTRLTVV.

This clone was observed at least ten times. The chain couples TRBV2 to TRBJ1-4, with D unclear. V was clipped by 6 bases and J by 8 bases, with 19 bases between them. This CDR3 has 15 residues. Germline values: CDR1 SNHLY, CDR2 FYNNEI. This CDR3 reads CASSATSSISEKLFF. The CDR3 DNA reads TGTGCCAGCAGCGCGACTTCGAGCATTTCGGAAAAACTGTTTTTT. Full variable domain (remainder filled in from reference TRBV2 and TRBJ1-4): EPEVTQTPSHQVTQMGQEVILRCVPISNHLYFYWYRQILGQKVEFLVSFYNNEISEKSEIFDDQFSVERPDGSNFTLKIRSTKLEDSAMYFCASSATSSISEKLFFGSGTQLSVL.

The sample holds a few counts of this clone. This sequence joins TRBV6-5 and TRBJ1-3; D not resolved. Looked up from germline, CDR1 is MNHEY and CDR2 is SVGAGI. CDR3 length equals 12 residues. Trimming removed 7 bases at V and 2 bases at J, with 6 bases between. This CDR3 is CASTIAGNTIYF. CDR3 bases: TGTGCCAGCACGATAGCTGGAAACACCATATATTTT.

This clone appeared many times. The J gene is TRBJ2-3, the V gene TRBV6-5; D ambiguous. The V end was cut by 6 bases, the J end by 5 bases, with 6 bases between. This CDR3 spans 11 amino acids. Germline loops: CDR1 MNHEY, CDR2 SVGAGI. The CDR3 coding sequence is TGTGCCAGCAGGGCTGGAGATACGCAGTATTTT. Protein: CASRAGDTQYF.

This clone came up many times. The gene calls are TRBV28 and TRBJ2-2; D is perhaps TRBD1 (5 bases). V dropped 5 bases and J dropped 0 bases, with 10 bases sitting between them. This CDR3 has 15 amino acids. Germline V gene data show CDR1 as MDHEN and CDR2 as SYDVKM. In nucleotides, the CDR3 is TGTGCCAGCAGTAACAGGAAGACGAACACCGGGGAGCTGTTTTTT. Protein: CASSNRKTNTGELFF. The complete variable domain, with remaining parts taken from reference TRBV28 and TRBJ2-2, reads DVKVTQSSRYLVKRTGEKVFLECVQDMDHENMFWYRQDPGLGLRLIYFSYDVKMKEKGDIPEGYSVSREKKERFSLILESASTNQTSMYLCASSNRKTNTGELFFGEGSRLTVL.

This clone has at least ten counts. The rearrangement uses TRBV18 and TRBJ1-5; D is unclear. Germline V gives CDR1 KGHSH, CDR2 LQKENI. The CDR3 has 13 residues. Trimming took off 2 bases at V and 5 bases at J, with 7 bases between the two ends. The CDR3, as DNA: TGTGCCAGCTCACCAGGGGAGGATCAGCCCCAGCATTTT. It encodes CASSPGEDQPQHF.